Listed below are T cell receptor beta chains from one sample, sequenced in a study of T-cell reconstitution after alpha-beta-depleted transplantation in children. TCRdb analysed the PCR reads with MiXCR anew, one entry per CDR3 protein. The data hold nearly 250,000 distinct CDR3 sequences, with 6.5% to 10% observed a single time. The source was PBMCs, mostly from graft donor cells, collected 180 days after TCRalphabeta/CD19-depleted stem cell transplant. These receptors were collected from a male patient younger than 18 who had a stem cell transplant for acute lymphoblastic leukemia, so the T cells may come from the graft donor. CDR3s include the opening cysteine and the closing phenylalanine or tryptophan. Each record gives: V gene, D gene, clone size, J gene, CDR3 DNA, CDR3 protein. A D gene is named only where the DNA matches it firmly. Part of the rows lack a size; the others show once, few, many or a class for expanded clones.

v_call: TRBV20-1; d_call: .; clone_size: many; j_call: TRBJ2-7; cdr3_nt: TGCAGTGCTAGAGGGGACATTAACTACGAGCAGTACTTC; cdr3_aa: CSARGDINYEQYF
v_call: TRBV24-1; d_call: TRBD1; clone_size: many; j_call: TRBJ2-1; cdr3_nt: TGTGCCACCAGAAGGACAGGGGGCAATTTAAATGAGCAGTTCTTC; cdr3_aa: CATRRTGGNLNEQFF
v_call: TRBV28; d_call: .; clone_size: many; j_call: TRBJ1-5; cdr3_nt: TGTGCCAGCAGTTTATGGGGGGTTAATAGCAATCAGCCCCAGCATTTT; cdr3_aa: CASSLWGVNSNQPQHF
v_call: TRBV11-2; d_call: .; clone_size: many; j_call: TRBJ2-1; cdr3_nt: TGTGCCAGCAGCTTCCTCAATGAGCAGTTCTTC; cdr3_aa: CASSFLNEQFF
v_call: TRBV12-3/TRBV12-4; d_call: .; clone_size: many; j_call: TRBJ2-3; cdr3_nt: TGTGCCAGCAGTTTTAGGCAGCCAGGAACGCAGTATTTT; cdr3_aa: CASSFRQPGTQYF
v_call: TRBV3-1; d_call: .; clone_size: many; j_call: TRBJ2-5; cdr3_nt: TGTGCCAGCAGCCTCCGTCAGGCGGGGGAGACCCAGTACTTC; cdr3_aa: CASSLRQAGETQYF
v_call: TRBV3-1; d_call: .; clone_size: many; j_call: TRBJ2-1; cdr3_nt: TGTGCCAGCTCTGGCGGCAAGGAGGCCGGTGATGAGCAGTTCTTC; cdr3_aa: CASSGGKEAGDEQFF
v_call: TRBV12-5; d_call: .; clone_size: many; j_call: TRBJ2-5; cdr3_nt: TGTGCTAGTGGTGTTACAACAGGTACCCAGTACTTC; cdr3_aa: CASGVTTGTQYF
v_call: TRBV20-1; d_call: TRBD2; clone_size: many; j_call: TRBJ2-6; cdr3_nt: TGCAGTGCTAGGCTAGCGGGAGCTGGGGCCAACGTCCTGACTTTC; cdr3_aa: CSARLAGAGANVLTF
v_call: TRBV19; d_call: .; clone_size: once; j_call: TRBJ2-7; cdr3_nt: TGTGCCAGTAGTATATGGGCCCTCAACCAGGAATACGAGCAGTACTTC; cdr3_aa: CASSIWALNQEYEQYF
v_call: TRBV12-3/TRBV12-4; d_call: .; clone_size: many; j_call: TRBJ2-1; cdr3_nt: TGTGCCAGCAGTTTAGGCAGGGGGGTTTACAATGAGCAGTTCTTC; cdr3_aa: CASSLGRGVYNEQFF
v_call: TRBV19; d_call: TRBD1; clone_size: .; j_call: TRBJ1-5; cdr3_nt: TGTGCCAGTAGCAGGGGACAGGGGGCACATCAGCCCCAGCATTTT; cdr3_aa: CASSRGQGAHQPQHF
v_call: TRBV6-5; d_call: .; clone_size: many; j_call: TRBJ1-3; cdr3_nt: TGTGCCAGCAGTTATGTAGGGAGCGGAAACACCATATATTTT; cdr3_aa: CASSYVGSGNTIYF
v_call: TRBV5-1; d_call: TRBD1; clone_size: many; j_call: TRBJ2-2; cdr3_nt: TGCGCCAGCCTTACGCCCGGGACAGGGGGGACCGGGGAGCTGTTTTTT; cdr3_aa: CASLTPGTGGTGELFF
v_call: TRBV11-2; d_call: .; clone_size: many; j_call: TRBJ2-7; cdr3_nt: TGTGCCAGCAGACCACCGGGGACCTACGAGCAGTACTTC; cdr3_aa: CASRPPGTYEQYF
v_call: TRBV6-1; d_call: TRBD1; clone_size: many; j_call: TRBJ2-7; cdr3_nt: TGTGCCAGCAGGGGGGACAGGGAGACCTACGAGCAGTACTTC; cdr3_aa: CASRGDRETYEQYF
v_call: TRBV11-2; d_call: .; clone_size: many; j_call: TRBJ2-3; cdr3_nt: TGTGCCAGCAGCTCGCTAGCAGCTAGCACAGATACGCAGTATTTT; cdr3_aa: CASSSLAASTDTQYF